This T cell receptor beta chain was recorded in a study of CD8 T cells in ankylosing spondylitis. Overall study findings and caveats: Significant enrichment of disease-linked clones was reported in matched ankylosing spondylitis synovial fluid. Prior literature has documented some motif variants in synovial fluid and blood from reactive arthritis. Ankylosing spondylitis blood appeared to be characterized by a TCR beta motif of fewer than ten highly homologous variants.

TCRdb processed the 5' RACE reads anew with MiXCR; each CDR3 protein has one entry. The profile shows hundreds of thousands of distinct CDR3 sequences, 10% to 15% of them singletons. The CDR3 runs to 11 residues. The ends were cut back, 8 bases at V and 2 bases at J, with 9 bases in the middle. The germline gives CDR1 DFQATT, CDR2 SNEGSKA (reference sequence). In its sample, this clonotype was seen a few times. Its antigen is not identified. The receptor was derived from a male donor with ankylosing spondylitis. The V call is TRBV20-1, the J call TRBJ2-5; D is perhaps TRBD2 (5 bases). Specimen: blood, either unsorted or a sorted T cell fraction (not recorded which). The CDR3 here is CSPLGQETQYF. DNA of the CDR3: TGCAGTCCACTAGGTCAAGAGACCCAGTACTTC.